The next 13 T cell receptor beta chains were all read from a single sample in a study of PD-1 blockade in classical Hodgkin lymphoma. This table comes from immunoSEQ multiplex PCR, and its TCRdb copy is limited to in-frame clones, with some not included. The sample holds some 30,000 clones, about 94% seen once. As to time point: cycle 4 day 1 (C4D1), after less than seven weeks of nivolumab. All trial patients relapsed after autologous stem cell transplantation. The CD4+ T cells used were purified from thawed PBMCs through magnetic negative selection. The sample consisted of CD4+ T cells from blood, taken before the fourth cycle of nivolumab. These receptors were obtained from a human donor with classical Hodgkin lymphoma.

J is TRBJ1-2 and V is TRBV9, with TRBD1 identical over 9 bases. This CDR3 contains 14 residues. Germline assignment: CDR1 SGDLS and CDR2 YYNGEE. After removal of 4 bases from V and 2 bases from J, the junction contained 3 bases not matched to a gene. The CDR3: CASSNRGRNYGYTF. For the CDR3, the DNA is TGTGCCAGCAGCAACAGGGGGCGGAACTATGGCTACACCTTC.

The chain uses TRBV27 and TRBJ2-5, with D unresolved. The CDR3 has 14 residues. Trimming cost V 4 bases and J 2 bases, with 11 bases left between them. CDR1 and CDR2 from the germline V gene are MNHEY and SMNVEV (reference sequence). This CDR3 reads CASSSSGLQETQYF. The DNA for the CDR3 is TGTGCCAGCAGTTCGTCCGGGTTACAAGAGACCCAGTACTTC.

The chain couples TRBV4-1 to TRBJ1-5; 10 positions agree with TRBD1. Germline V gives CDR1 MGHRA, CDR2 YSYEKL. The CDR3 runs 16 residues. Trimming cost V 4 bases and J 6 bases; bases outside gene matches: 9. The CDR3 protein is CASSRTGTGVSQPQHF. CDR3 nucleotides: TGCGCCAGCAGCCGGACCGGGACAGGGGTATCTCAGCCCCAGCATTTT.

This clone has just one count. The chain is built from TRBV5-1 and TRBJ2-7, with D possibly TRBD1 on 6 matching bases. Germline V lookup: CDR1 SGHRS, CDR2 YFSETQ. Trimming removed 5 bases at V and 4 bases at J, with 22 bases between. The CDR3 is 16 residues long. The CDR3 reads CASSSMTSKGVYEQYF. The DNA for the CDR3 is TGCGCCAGCAGTTCTATGACTTCGAAGGGGGTGTACGAGCAGTACTTC.

The chain carries TRBV11-2 and TRBJ1-1; D is unresolved. There are 14 residues in the CDR3. V lost 1 base to trimming and J lost 0 bases, with 6 bases between them. The germline V gene has CDR1 SGHAT and CDR2 FQNNGV. The CDR3: CASSLGPLNTEAFF. Written as DNA, the CDR3 is TGTGCCAGCAGCTTAGGCCCCTTGAACACTGAAGCTTTCTTT.

This sequence joins TRBV5-1 and TRBJ2-1; 7 bases map to TRBD1. Germline values: CDR1 SGHRS, CDR2 YFSETQ. V shed 4 bases and J 6 bases; nucleotides not matched to a gene: 10. The CDR3 runs 15 residues. This CDR3 reads CASSPQNRQGNEQFF. The DNA of the CDR3 is TGCGCCAGCAGCCCACAGAATCGACAGGGCAATGAGCAGTTCTTC. Together with reference TRBV5-1 and TRBJ2-1, the CDR3 gives the full variable domain: KAGVTQTPRYLIKTRGQQVTLSCSPISGHRSVSWYQQTPGQGLQFLFEYFSETQRNKGNFPGRFSGRQFSNSRSEMNVSTLELGDSALYLCASSPQNRQGNEQFFGPGTRLTVL.

The CDR3 sequence: CASSLDDKYEQYF. CDR3 nucleotides: TGTGCCAGCAGTTTAGACGACAAGTACGAGCAGTACTTC. The chain joins TRBV28 to TRBJ2-7; D gene ambiguous. The V end lost 2 bases, the J end lost 4 bases, and 9 bases lay between the germline ends. The V gene's germline CDR1 is MDHEN and CDR2 SYDVKM. The CDR3 runs to 13 residues. Based on the CDR3 plus reference TRBV28 and TRBJ2-7, the full variable domain is DVKVTQSSRYLVKRTGEKVFLECVQDMDHENMFWYRQDPGLGLRLIYFSYDVKMKEKGDIPEGYSVSREKKERFSLILESASTNQTSMYLCASSLDDKYEQYFGPGTRLTVT.

The genes are TRBV2 and TRBJ2-5; no firm D call. Germline CDR1 SNHLY, CDR2 FYNNEI. The CDR3 covers 10 residues. V gave up 6 bases and J gave up 1 base, with 0 bases separating them. The CDR3 nucleotides are TGTGCCAGCAGCCAAGAGACCCAGTACTTC. Translation gives CASSQETQYF. Filled out from reference TRBV2 and TRBJ2-5, the complete variable domain reads EPEVTQTPSHQVTQMGQEVILRCVPISNHLYFYWYRQILGQKVEFLVSFYNNEISEKSEIFDDQFSVERPDGSNFTLKIRSTKLEDSAMYFCASSQETQYFGPGTRLLVL.

The table lists this clone with a count of one. V gene TRBV28 combines with J gene TRBJ1-5; TRBD1 agrees at 7 bases. CDR1 and CDR2 from the germline V gene are MDHEN and SYDVKM. The CDR3 has 14 amino acids. V lost 11 bases, J lost 6 bases, and 13 bases stayed unmatched. CDR3 loop: CAEGRPGGGQPQHF. CDR3 nucleotides: TGTGCCGAAGGGAGGCCAGGGGGAGGTCAGCCCCAGCATTTT. The full variable domain, its missing parts supplied by reference TRBV28 and TRBJ1-5, is DVKVTQSSRYLVKRTGEKVFLECVQDMDHENMFWYRQDPGLGLRLIYFSYDVKMKEKGDIPEGYSVSREKKERFSLILESASTNQTSMYLCAEGRPGGGQPQHFGDGTRLSIL.

The V gene is TRBV19, the J gene TRBJ2-2; the match to TRBD1 covers 7 bases. The germline V gene encodes CDR1 LNHDA and CDR2 SQIVND (reference sequence). The CDR3 length is 17 residues. J was trimmed by 4 bases and V by 0 bases; bases with no gene match: 8. The CDR3 DNA reads TGTGCCAGTAGTATAGATCGGGTCAGGGGGAGCACCGGGGAGCTGTTTTTT. Translation: CASSIDRVRGSTGELFF.

This rearrangement joins TRBV7-2 to TRBJ2-7; D unresolved. Germline values: CDR1 SGHTA, CDR2 FQGNSA. The germline V and J ends were trimmed by 3 bases and 7 bases, with 22 bases remaining between them. The CDR3 loop spans 16 amino acids. The CDR3 nucleotides read TGTGCCAGCAGCTTTCCCCCTTTTGGGCCCTTGGGGGAGCAGTACTTC. Protein: CASSFPPFGPLGEQYF.

The J gene is TRBJ1-4, the V gene TRBV19, with 7 nucleotides matching TRBD1. Germline V CDR1 and CDR2: LNHDA, SQIVND (reference sequence). The V and J ends lost 2 bases and 8 bases, in that order; junction bases with no gene match: 14. The CDR3 contains 17 residues. The CDR3 reads CASSILLTGYRSEKLFF. CDR3 nucleotides: TGTGCCAGTAGTATACTACTGACAGGGTACCGTAGCGAAAAACTGTTTTTT. Supplemented by reference TRBV19 and TRBJ1-4, the full variable domain reads DGGITQSPKYLFRKEGQNVTLSCEQNLNHDAMYWYRQDPGQGLRLIYYSQIVNDFQKGDIAEGYSVSREKKESFPLTVTSAQKNPTAFYLCASSILLTGYRSEKLFFGSGTQLSVL.

This sequence joins TRBV5-1 and TRBJ2-7, with TRBD1 as a possible D gene (5 bases). Trimming took off 4 bases at V and 0 bases at J, with 11 bases between the two ends. The CDR3 totals 14 residues. Germline V gene sequence: CDR1 SGHRS, CDR2 YFSETQ. The CDR3 sequence is CASSHDRNSYEQYF. The CDR3 coding sequence is TGCGCCAGCAGCCACGACAGAAACTCCTACGAGCAGTACTTC.